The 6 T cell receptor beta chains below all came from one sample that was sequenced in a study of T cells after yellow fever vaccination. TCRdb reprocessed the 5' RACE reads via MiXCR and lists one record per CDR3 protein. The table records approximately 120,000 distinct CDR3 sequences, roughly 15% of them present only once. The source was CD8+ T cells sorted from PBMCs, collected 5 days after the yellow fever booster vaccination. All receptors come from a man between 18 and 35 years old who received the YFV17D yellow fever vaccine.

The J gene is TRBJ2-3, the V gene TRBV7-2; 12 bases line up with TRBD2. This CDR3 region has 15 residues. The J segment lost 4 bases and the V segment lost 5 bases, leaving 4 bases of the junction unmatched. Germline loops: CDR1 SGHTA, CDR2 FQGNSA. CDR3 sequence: CASSPSGGAADTQYF. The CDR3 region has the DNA TGTGCCAGCAGCCCTAGCGGGGGGGCCGCAGATACGCAGTATTTT. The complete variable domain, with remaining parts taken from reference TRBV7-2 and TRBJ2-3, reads GAGVSQSPSNKVTEKGKDVELRCDPISGHTALYWYRQSLGQGLEFLIYFQGNSAPDKSGLPSDRFSAERTGGSVSTLTIQRTQQEDSAVYLCASSPSGGAADTQYFGPGTRLTVL.

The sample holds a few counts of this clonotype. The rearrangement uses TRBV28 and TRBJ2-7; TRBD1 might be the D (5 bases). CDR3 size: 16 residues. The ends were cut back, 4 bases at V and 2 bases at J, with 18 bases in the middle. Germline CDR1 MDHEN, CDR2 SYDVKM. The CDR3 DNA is TGTGCCAGCAGTTCCCTGGGGCTTTCCGAAGCCTACGAGCAGTACGTC. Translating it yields CASSSLGLSEAYEQYV.

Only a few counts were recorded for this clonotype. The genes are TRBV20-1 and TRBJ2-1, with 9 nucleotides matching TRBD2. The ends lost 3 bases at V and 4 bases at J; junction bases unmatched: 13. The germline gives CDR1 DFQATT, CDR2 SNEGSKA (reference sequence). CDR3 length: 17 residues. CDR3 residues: CSARTTSGAAPYNEQFF. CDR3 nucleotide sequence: TGCAGTGCTAGGACGACTAGCGGCGCGGCACCGTACAATGAGCAGTTCTTC.

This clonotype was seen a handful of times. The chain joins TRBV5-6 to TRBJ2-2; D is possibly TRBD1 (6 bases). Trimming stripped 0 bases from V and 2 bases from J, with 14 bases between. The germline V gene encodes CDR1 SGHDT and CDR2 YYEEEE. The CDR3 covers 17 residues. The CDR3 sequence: CASSLEGPGANTGELFF. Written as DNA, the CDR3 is TGTGCCAGCAGCTTGGAGGGGCCAGGGGCTAACACCGGGGAGCTGTTTTTT.

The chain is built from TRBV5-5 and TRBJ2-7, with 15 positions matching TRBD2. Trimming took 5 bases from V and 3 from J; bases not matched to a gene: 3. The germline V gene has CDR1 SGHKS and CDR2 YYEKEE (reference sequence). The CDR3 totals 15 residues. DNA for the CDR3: TGTGCCAGCAGTTGGACTAGCGGGGGGGACTACGAGCAGTACGTC. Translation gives CASSWTSGGDYEQYV.

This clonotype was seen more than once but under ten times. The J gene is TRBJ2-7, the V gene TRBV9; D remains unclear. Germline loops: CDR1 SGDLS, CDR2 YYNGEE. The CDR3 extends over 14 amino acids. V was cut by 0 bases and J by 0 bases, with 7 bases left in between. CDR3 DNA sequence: TGTGCCAGCAGCGTAGGGGGAAGCTCCTACGAGCAGTACTTC. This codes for CASSVGGSSYEQYF. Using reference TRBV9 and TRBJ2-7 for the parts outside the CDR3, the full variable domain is DSGVTQTPKHLITATGQRVTLRCSPRSGDLSVYWYQQSLDQGLQFLIQYYNGEERAKGNILERFSAQQFPDLHSELNLSSLELGDSALYFCASSVGGSSYEQYFGPGTRLTVT.